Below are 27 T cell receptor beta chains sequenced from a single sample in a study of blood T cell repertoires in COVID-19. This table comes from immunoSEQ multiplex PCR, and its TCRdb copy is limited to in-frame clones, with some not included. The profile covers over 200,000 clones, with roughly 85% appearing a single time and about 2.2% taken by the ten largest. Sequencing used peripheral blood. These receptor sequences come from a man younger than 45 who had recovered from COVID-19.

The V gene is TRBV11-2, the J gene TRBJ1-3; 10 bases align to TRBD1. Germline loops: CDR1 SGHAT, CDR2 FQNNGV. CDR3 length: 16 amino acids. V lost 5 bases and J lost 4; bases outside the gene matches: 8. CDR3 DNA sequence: TGTGCCAGCAGCGCGGGGACAGGGGCCTCAGGAAACACCATATATTTT. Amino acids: CASSAGTGASGNTIYF.

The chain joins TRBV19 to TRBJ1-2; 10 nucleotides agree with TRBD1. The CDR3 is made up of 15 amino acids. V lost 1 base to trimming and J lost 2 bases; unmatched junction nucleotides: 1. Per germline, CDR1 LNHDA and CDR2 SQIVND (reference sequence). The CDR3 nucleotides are TGTGCCAGTAGTATAGCGGGACAGGGGAACTATGGCTACACCTTC. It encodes CASSIAGQGNYGYTF.

The CDR3 is CASSPTGRGYEQYF. The CDR3 DNA is TGTGCCAGCAGCCCGACGGGCAGGGGCTACGAGCAGTACTTC. The chain recombines TRBV6-5 with TRBJ2-7, with D maybe TRBD1 (6 bases). The CDR3 totals 14 residues. Germline values: CDR1 MNHEY, CDR2 SVGAGI. V was clipped by 6 bases and J by 3 bases, with 15 bases between them.

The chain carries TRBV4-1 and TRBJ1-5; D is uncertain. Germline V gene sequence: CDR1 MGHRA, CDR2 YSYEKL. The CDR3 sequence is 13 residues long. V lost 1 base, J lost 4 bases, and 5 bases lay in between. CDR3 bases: TGCGCCAGCAGCCAAGGACTGAATCAGCCCCAGCATTTT. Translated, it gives CASSQGLNQPQHF.

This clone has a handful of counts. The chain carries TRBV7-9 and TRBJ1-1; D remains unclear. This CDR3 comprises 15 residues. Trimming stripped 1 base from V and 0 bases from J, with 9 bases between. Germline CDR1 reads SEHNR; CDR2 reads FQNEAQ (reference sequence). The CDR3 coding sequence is TGTGCCAGCAGCTTAGTGGCGGGGTTGAACACTGAAGCTTTCTTT. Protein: CASSLVAGLNTEAFF.

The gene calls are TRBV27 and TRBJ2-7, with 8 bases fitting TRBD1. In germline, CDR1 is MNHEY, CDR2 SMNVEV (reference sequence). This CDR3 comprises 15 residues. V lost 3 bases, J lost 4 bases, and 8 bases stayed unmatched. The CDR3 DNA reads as TGTGCCAGCAGTTTGGGGCAGGGGGCGAGGTACGAGCAGTACTTC. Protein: CASSLGQGARYEQYF.

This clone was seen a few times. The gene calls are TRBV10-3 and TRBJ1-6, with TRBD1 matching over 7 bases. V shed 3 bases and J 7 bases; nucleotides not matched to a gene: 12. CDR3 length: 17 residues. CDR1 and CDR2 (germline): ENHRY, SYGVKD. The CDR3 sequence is CAISDRFRQGWNSPLHF. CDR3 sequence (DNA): TGTGCCATCAGTGACCGTTTCAGACAGGGTTGGAATTCACCCCTCCACTTT.

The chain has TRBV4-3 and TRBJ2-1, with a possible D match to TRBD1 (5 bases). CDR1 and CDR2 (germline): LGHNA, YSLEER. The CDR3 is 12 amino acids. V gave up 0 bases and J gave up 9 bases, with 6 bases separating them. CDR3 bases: TGCGCCAGCAGCCAAGACCAGGGTGAGCAGTTCTTC. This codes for CASSQDQGEQFF.

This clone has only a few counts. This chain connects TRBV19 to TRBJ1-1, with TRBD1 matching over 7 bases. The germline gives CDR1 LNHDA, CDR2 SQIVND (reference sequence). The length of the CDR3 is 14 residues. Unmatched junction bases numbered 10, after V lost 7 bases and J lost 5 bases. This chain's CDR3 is CASTRQGRGTEAFF. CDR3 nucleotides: TGTGCCAGTACGCGACAGGGAAGGGGGACTGAAGCTTTCTTT.

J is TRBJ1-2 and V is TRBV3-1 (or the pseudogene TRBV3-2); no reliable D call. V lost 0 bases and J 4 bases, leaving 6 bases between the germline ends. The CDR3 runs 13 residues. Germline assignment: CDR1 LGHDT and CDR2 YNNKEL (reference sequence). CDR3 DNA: TGTGCCAGCAGCCAAGACCCAGGCTATGGCTACACCTTC. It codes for CASSQDPGYGYTF.

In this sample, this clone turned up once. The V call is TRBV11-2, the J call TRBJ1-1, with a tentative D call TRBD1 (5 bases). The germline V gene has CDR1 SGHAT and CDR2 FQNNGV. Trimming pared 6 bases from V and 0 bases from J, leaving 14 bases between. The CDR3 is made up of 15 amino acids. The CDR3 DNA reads TGTGCCAGCAGTAATCCAGGGATCATGAACACTGAAGCTTTCTTT. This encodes CASSNPGIMNTEAFF.

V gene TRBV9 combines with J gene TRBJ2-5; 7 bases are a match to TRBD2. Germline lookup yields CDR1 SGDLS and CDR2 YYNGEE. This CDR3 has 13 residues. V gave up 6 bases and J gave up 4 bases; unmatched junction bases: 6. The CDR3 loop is CASNLGEGETQYF. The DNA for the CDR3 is TGTGCCAGCAACCTCGGGGAGGGAGAGACCCAGTACTTC.

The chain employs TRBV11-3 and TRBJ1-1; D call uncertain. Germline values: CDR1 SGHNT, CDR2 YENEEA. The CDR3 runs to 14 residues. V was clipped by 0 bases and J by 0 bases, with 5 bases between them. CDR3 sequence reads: CASSLDGVNTEAFF. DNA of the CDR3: TGTGCCAGCAGCTTAGATGGAGTGAACACTGAAGCTTTCTTT.

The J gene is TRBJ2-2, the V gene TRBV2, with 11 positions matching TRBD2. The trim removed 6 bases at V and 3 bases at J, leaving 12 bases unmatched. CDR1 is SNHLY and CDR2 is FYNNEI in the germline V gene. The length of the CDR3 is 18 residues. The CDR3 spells CASSHRASGGPDTGELFF. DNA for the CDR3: TGTGCCAGCAGCCACAGGGCTAGCGGGGGGCCCGACACCGGGGAGCTGTTTTTT.

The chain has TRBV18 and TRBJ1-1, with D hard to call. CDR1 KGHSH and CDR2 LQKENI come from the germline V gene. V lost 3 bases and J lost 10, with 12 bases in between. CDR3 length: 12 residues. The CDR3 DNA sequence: TGTGCCAGCTCACCCCGGGGAGGCGGAGCTTTCTTT. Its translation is CASSPRGGGAFF. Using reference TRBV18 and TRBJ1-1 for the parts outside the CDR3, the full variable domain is NAGVMQNPRHLVRRRGQEARLRCSPMKGHSHVYWYRQLPEEGLKFMVYLQKENIIDESGMPKERFSAEFPKEGPSILRIQQVVRGDSAAYFCASSPRGGGAFFGQGTRLTVV.

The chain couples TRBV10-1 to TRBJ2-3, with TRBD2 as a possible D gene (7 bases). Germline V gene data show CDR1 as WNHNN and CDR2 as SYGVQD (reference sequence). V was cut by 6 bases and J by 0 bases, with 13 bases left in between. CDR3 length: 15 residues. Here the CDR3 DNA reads TGCGCCAGCAGCGGGGGGCGCCTAAGCACAGATACGCAGTATTTT. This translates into CASSGGRLSTDTQYF.

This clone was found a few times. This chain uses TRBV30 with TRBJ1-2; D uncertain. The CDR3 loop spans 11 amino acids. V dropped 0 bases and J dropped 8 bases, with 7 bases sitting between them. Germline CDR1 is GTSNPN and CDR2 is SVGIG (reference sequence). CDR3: CAWSVLNGYTF. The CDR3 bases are TGTGCCTGGAGTGTACTTAACGGCTACACCTTC.

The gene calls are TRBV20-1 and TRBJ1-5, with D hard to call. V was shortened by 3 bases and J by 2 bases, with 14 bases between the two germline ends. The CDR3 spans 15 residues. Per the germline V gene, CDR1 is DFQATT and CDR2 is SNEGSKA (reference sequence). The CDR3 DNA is TGCAGTGCTAGTAGTGCGTTTTCCGGCAATCAGCCCCAGCATTTT. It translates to CSASSAFSGNQPQHF.

CDR3 bases: TGTGCCAGCAGCGTTGGACAGGGGATAATGAACACTGAAGCTTTCTTT. Its translation: CASSVGQGIMNTEAFF. The rearrangement uses TRBV5-6 and TRBJ1-1; the match to TRBD1 covers 9 bases. Germline V gene lookup returns CDR1 SGHDT and CDR2 YYEEEE. The CDR3 runs 16 residues. V was clipped by 4 bases and J by 0 bases; unmatched bases: 7.

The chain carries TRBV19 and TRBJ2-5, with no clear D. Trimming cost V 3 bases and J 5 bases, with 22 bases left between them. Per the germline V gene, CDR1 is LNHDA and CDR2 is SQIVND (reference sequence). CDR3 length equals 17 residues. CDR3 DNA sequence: TGTGCCAGTAGTATGAACCACCTATTTCCGCGAGTTGAGACCCAGTACTTC. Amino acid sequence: CASSMNHLFPRVETQYF.

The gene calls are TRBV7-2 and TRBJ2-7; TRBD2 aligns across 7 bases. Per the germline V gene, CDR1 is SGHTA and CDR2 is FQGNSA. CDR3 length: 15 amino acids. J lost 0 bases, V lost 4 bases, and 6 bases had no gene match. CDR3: CASSWGGTPSYEQYF. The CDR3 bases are TGTGCCAGCAGCTGGGGGGGGACCCCCTCCTACGAGCAGTACTTC.

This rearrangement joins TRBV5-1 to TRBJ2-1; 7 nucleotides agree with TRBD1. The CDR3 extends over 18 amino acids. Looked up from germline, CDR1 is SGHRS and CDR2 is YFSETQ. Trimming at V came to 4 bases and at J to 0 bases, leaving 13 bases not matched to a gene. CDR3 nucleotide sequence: TGCGCCAGCAGCCTGACCCTCGGGACAGCTAGCTCCTACAATGAGCAGTTCTTC. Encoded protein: CASSLTLGTASSYNEQFF.

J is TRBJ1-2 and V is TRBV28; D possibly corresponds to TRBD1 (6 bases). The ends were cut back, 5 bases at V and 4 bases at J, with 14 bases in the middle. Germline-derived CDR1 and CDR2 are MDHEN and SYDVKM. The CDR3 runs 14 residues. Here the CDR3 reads CASSVLAGAYGYTF. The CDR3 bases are TGTGCCAGCAGTGTCTTGGCAGGGGCCTATGGCTACACCTTC.

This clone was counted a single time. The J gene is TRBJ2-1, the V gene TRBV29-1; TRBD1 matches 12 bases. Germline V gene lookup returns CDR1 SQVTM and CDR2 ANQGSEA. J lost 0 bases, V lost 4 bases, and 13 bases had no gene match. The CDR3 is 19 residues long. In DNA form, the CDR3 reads TGCAGCGTTGTGGGGACAGGGGGCTTCTGGTCGAGCTCCTACAATGAGCAGTTCTTC. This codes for CSVVGTGGFWSSSYNEQFF.

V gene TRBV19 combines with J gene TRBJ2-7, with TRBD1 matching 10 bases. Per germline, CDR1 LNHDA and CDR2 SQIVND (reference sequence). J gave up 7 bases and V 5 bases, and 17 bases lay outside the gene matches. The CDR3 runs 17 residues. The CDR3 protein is CASSFVPGQGRTIEQYF. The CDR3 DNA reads TGTGCCAGTAGTTTCGTCCCGGGACAGGGGCGGACTATTGAGCAGTACTTC.

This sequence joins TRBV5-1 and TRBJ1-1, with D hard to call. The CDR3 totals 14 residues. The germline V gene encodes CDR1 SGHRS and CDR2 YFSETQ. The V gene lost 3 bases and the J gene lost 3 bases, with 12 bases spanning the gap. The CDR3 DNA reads TGCGCCAGCAGCTCCCACCGGGGATACACTGAAGCTTTCTTT. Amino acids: CASSSHRGYTEAFF.

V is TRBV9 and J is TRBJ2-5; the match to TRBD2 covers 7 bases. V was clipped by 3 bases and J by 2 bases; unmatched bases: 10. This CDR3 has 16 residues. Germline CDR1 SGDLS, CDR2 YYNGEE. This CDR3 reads CASSAGTGGGQETQYF. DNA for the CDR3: TGTGCCAGCAGCGCGGGGACTGGGGGGGGACAAGAGACCCAGTACTTC.